One sample yielded the 18 T cell receptor beta chains listed below, sequenced in a study of identical twins. MiXCR, run by TCRdb on the 5' RACE reads, gives a single entry per CDR3 protein. The sample has roughly 710,000 distinct CDR3 sequences; less than 7% are singletons. Sequenced input: naive T cells sorted from blood. The receptors here all came from a young man in good health.

Many counts were recorded for this clonotype. The chain's CDR3 is CASSLSHRGTGNNEQFF. In DNA form, the CDR3 reads TGTGCCAGCAGCTTAAGTCATCGCGGGACTGGAAACAATGAGCAGTTCTTC. The chain joins TRBV7-9 to TRBJ2-1; maybe TRBD2 (6 bases). From germline, CDR1 is SEHNR and CDR2 FQNEAQ (reference sequence). V was clipped by 2 bases and J by 5 bases, with 19 bases between them. The CDR3 sequence is 17 residues long.

There are a few counts of this clonotype. The chain combines TRBV12-3 or TRBV12-4 with TRBJ2-4; D might be TRBD1 or TRBD2, each matching 5 bases. The CDR3 runs 13 residues. V was trimmed by 7 bases and J by 4 bases, leaving 11 bases between them. Here the CDR3 reads CASMRGPKNIQYF. CDR3 nucleotides: TGTGCCAGCATGAGGGGTCCAAAAAACATTCAGTACTTC.

This clonotype has only a few counts. The gene calls are TRBV5-1 and TRBJ1-2, with 9 nucleotides matching TRBD1. Germline V gives CDR1 SGHRS, CDR2 YFSETQ. J lost 2 bases, V lost 4 bases, and 9 bases had no gene match. The CDR3 contains 16 residues. CDR3 residues: CASSRDRDIPNYGYTF. For the CDR3, the DNA is TGCGCCAGCAGCCGGGACAGGGATATTCCCAACTATGGCTACACCTTC.

The sample holds many counts of this clonotype. The gene calls are TRBV6-6 and TRBJ1-2; D gene ambiguous. V gave up 2 bases and J gave up 6 bases, with 10 bases separating them. Germline CDR1 MNHNY, CDR2 SVGAGI (reference sequence). The CDR3 runs 13 residues. The CDR3 spells CASSYRSIHGYTF. CDR3 nucleotide sequence: TGTGCCAGCAGTTACCGTTCCATACATGGCTACACCTTC.

In this sample, this clonotype turned up many times. V and J are TRBV4-3 and TRBJ2-7; no reliable D call. From germline, CDR1 is LGHNA and CDR2 YSLEER. This CDR3 comprises 15 residues. Trimming pared 0 bases from V and 2 bases from J, leaving 11 bases between. The CDR3 loop is CASSQESAPAYEQYF. Written as DNA, the CDR3 is TGCGCCAGCAGCCAAGAATCCGCGCCCGCCTACGAGCAGTACTTC.

This clonotype turned up a few times. This chain connects TRBV4-3 to TRBJ2-3; 8 nucleotides line up with TRBD1. Germline V lookup: CDR1 LGHNA, CDR2 YSLEER. The CDR3 is 15 residues long. The V gene end was trimmed by 4 bases and the J gene end by 3 bases; junction bases not matched to a gene: 6. The CDR3 DNA is TGCGCCAGCAGCCCAGGACAGGGTGAGACAGATACGCAGTATTTT. Protein sequence: CASSPGQGETDTQYF.

Concerning this clonotype itself: This could be a read error, since a much larger clone is one nucleotide away. This CDR3 reads CATSVSGHRLFNEQFF. CDR3 DNA: TGTGCCACCAGCGTATCGGGACACCGATTGTTCAATGAGCAGTTCTTC. This chain uses TRBV15 with TRBJ2-1; D may be TRBD1 (6 bases). The CDR3 contains 16 residues. Trimming shortened V by 5 bases and J by 6 bases, and 20 bases separated the two germline ends. The germline CDR1 and CDR2 sequences are LNHNV and YYDKDF (reference sequence). Filled out from reference TRBV15 and TRBJ2-1, the complete variable domain reads DAMVIQNPRYQVTQFGKPVTLSCSQTLNHNVMYWYQQKSSQAPKLLFHYYDKDFNNEADTPDNFQSRRPNTSFCFLDIRSPGLGDTAMYLCATSVSGHRLFNEQFFGPGTRLTVL.

The rearrangement uses TRBV4-1 and TRBJ1-2; D is undetermined. V lost 1 base to trimming and J lost 2 bases, with 8 bases between them. Germline CDR1 reads MGHRA; CDR2 reads YSYEKL. There are 14 residues in the CDR3. The CDR3 region has the DNA TGCGCCAGCAGCCAAGTAGGCAACAACTATGGCTACACCTTC. Its protein product is CASSQVGNNYGYTF.

This clonotype was observed many times. The chain links TRBV20-1 to TRBJ2-2; 12 bases are a match to TRBD1. V was pared by 2 bases and J by 0 bases, with 7 bases of the junction left unmatched. The CDR3 totals 18 residues. Germline V gives CDR1 DFQATT, CDR2 SNEGSKA (reference sequence). CDR3 DNA: TGCAGTGCTAGATCCGGGACAGGGGGCTTTACGAACACCGGGGAGCTGTTTTTT. Translated, it gives CSARSGTGGFTNTGELFF.

This clonotype appeared many times. The chain couples TRBV12-3 or TRBV12-4 to TRBJ2-1; D may correspond to TRBD1 or TRBD2 (5 bases each). V was trimmed by 1 base and J by 11 bases, leaving 9 bases between them. This CDR3 is built from 12 residues. The CDR3 region is CASSLDWGQQFF. CDR3 nucleotide sequence: TGTGCCAGCAGTTTAGATTGGGGACAGCAGTTCTTC.

This clonotype has only a few counts. This chain joins TRBV5-1 and TRBJ2-7, with D perhaps matching TRBD1 (6 bases). The V and J ends lost 6 bases and 1 base respectively, with 11 bases between them. This CDR3 contains 13 residues. Germline V lookup: CDR1 SGHRS, CDR2 YFSETQ. CDR3 in amino acids: CASTLTGSYEQYF. The CDR3, as DNA: TGCGCCAGCACTCTGACAGGATCCTACGAGCAGTACTTC.

This clonotype was counted many times. V gene TRBV20-1 combines with J gene TRBJ1-4; 7 bases are a match to TRBD1. CDR1 is DFQATT, CDR2 SNEGSKA, per germline (reference sequence). V lost 3 bases and J lost 8; bases outside the gene matches: 6. There are 13 residues in the CDR3. CDR3 DNA: TGCAGTGCTAGGCCACAGGGGCAAGAAAAACTGTTTTTT. Its protein is CSARPQGQEKLFF.

The chain carries TRBV18 and TRBJ1-2, with 8 bases identical to TRBD1. After removal of 3 bases from V and 1 base from J, the junction contained 7 bases not matched to a gene. CDR1 is KGHSH and CDR2 is LQKENI in the germline V gene. CDR3 length equals 16 residues. CDR3 DNA sequence: TGTGCCAGCTCACCCGAACAGGGGGAATTTAACTATGGCTACACCTTC. It encodes CASSPEQGEFNYGYTF.

This chain connects TRBV7-3 to TRBJ2-7; the match to TRBD2 covers 10 bases. V lost 5 bases and J lost 4; bases outside the gene matches: 8. Germline-derived CDR1 and CDR2 are SGHTA and FQGTGA. This CDR3 comprises 15 residues. The CDR3 protein is CASSLLAGVAYEQYF. The CDR3 nucleotides read TGTGCCAGCAGCCTTCTAGCGGGAGTGGCTTACGAGCAGTACTTC.

This clonotype has a handful of counts. V is TRBV6-1 and J is TRBJ1-4, with D hard to call. Trimming removed 5 bases at V and 2 bases at J, with 12 bases between. This CDR3 contains 15 residues. Germline assignment: CDR1 MNHNS and CDR2 SASEGT. The CDR3 here is CASSPAGRTNEKLFF. The CDR3 DNA reads as TGTGCCAGCAGTCCCGCGGGGAGGACTAATGAAAAACTGTTTTTT.

In this sample, this clonotype turned up many times. The chain is built from TRBV20-1 and TRBJ2-1, with 8 bases lining up with TRBD1. The V gene's germline CDR1 is DFQATT and CDR2 SNEGSKA (reference sequence). J gave up 0 bases and V 3 bases, and 7 bases lay outside the gene matches. The CDR3 spans 16 residues. The CDR3 bases are TGCAGTGCTAGGGACAGAGGACAGGGCTCCTACAATGAGCAGTTCTTC. Amino acid sequence: CSARDRGQGSYNEQFF.

The sample holds many counts of this clonotype. This chain links TRBV20-1 with TRBJ2-1; a weak D match, TRBD2 (6 bases). Germline V gene lookup returns CDR1 DFQATT and CDR2 SNEGSKA (reference sequence). V lost 0 bases to trimming and J lost 3 bases, with 15 bases between them. This CDR3 spans 16 amino acids. The DNA for the CDR3 is TGCAGTGCTAGAGACACCGGGACTCCAATCTACAATGAGCAGTTCTTC. It codes for CSARDTGTPIYNEQFF.

Many counts were recorded for this clonotype. The chain uses TRBV29-1 and TRBJ2-1; no firm D call. The CDR3 has 12 amino acids. Per the germline V gene, CDR1 is SQVTM and CDR2 is ANQGSEA. V lost 6 bases to trimming and J lost 6 bases, with 12 bases between them. The CDR3 spells CSVIDYFNEQFF. The CDR3 DNA reads TGCAGCGTAATCGATTACTTCAATGAGCAGTTCTTC.